Below, 2 T cell receptor beta chains from the same sample are listed, as sequenced in a study of a mutant IDH1 vaccine in newly diagnosed glioma. This sample's time point: week 11, during vaccination. All doses held 300 ug of mutant IDH1 20-mer peptide, with topical imiquimod. Their antigens remain unidentified. Libraries were prepared by immunoSEQ multiplex PCR; TCRdb keeps only in-frame clonotypes and omits some of them. The profile shows fewer than 150,000 clones, about 90% of them singletons. The sample in question was PBMCs, obtained from a glioma patient whose treatment included an IDH1 peptide vaccine. These receptors were obtained from a woman between 50 and 59 years old with glioma.

This chain links TRBV14 with TRBJ1-3, with unresolved D. Trimming stripped 4 bases from V and 2 bases from J, with 9 bases between. CDR1 and CDR2 from the germline V gene are SGHDN and FVKESK. The CDR3 is 14 residues long. The CDR3 loop is CASSLRSPGNTIYF. The CDR3 DNA reads as TGTGCCAGCAGCCTCAGATCGCCTGGAAACACCATATATTTT.

This chain joins TRBV7-9 and TRBJ1-2; no reliable D call. CDR1 SEHNR and CDR2 FQNEAQ come from the germline V gene (reference sequence). This CDR3 is built from 13 residues. Trimming removed 1 base from V and 7 bases from J, with 10 bases in between. The CDR3 loop is CASSLDERAGYTF. The CDR3 nucleotides read TGTGCCAGCAGCTTAGATGAGAGGGCTGGCTACACCTTC.